The entry that follows covers one TCR beta chain sequence. Its target is unknown. These data come from a study of long-term antiretroviral therapy in people with HIV. Whole-study results and caveats: Repertoire dominance by clones expanded before ART was seen at all time points. Relative to transplant donor controls, diversity remained lower despite increasing after ART.

At survey level, the immunoSEQ assay was run in its v3.0 version. Measured with immunoSEQ multiplex PCR; TCRdb has only the in-frame clones, and not every one. The sample gives 23,000 or so clones, 80% to 90% of which show up once; about a fifth is in the top ten. It was in the United States that all participants with HIV were treated. Samples held roughly 0.95-11 million cryopreserved PBMC before DNA extraction. The sample here was unsorted PBMCs, taken 0.1 years before starting antiretroviral therapy. This TCR derives from a man aged 18 to 29 with HIV.

The CDR3 here is CASSQDGDRDYEKLFF. The CDR3 DNA is TGCGCCAGCAGCCAAGACGGAGACAGGGATTATGAAAAACTGTTTTTT. The V gene is TRBV4-3, the J gene TRBJ1-4; 7 bases match TRBD1. After removal of 0 bases from V and 6 bases from J, the junction contained 7 bases not matched to a gene. The CDR3 spans 16 residues. Germline CDR1 LGHNA, CDR2 YSLEER.